A selection of T cell receptor beta chains follows, all from one sample in a study of T-cell memory formation after mild COVID-19. Using its own MiXCR run on the 5' RACE reads, TCRdb lists one record per CDR3 protein. The data hold 380,000 or so distinct CDR3 sequences, with roughly 13% observed a single time. Sequencing was carried out using PBMCs or a T cell subset sorted from them (not recorded which). The receptors shown here come from a man aged 18 to 35 who had mild COVID-19 (a few samples of this study predate the infection). Cell type and time point are not known. CDR3s include the opening cysteine and the closing phenylalanine or tryptophan. The order of the fields is clone size, J gene, V gene, D gene, CDR3 protein, CDR3 DNA. A D gene is named only where the DNA matches it firmly. Size is omitted from some rows. Given values are once, few, many or a class for expanded clones.

>few|TRBJ1-2|TRBV4-1|.
CASTGHQNYGYTF
TGCGCCAGCACAGGACACCAGAACTATGGCTACACCTTC
>.|TRBJ1-1|TRBV6-5|TRBD1
CASHRGKNTEAFF
TGTGCCAGTCACAGGGGAAAGAACACTGAAGCTTTCTTT
>many|TRBJ1-5|TRBV5-1|TRBD1
CASSLQGGGNQPQHF
TGCGCCAGCAGCTTACAGGGGGGGGGTAATCAGCCCCAGCATTTT
>few|TRBJ1-5|TRBV7-9|.
CASTPGNQPQHF
TGTGCCAGCACCCCCGGCAATCAGCCCCAGCATTTT
>.|TRBJ1-5|TRBV7-2|.
CASRDHSGQPQHF
TGTGCCAGCAGAGACCACTCGGGGCAGCCCCAGCATTTT
>few|TRBJ2-3|TRBV28|TRBD2
CASSLLAEPTDTQYF
TGTGCCAGCAGTCTTCTAGCGGAACCCACAGATACGCAGTATTTT
>few|TRBJ1-1|TRBV7-9|.
CASSLLAGLEAFF
TGTGCCAGCAGCTTATTAGCAGGTCTAGAAGCTTTCTTT
>few|TRBJ2-1|TRBV29-1|.
CSVEEQSSYNEQFF
TGCAGCGTTGAAGAGCAAAGCTCCTACAATGAGCAGTTCTTC
>.|TRBJ2-4|TRBV3-1|.
CASSLLKGSNIQYF
TGTGCCAGCAGCCTCCTCAAGGGATCAAACATTCAGTACTTC
>few|TRBJ2-1|TRBV20-1|.
CSARDSAKGPHEQFF
TGCAGTGCTAGAGACAGCGCCAAAGGCCCCCATGAGCAGTTCTTC
>few|TRBJ2-3|TRBV19|.
CASRDRFTDTQYF
TGTGCCAGTAGGGACAGATTCACAGATACGCAGTATTTT
>few|TRBJ2-7|TRBV7-6|TRBD1
CASSLRTGNPPQYF
TGTGCCAGCAGCCTGCGGACAGGGAACCCTCCGCAGTACTTC
>few|TRBJ1-5|TRBV25-1|TRBD1
CASTGTGFNQPQHF
TGTGCCAGCACGGGGACAGGGTTCAATCAGCCCCAGCATTTT
>.|TRBJ2-5|TRBV7-2|TRBD2
CASSLGAKRGVQETQYF
TGTGCCAGCAGCTTAGGGGCCAAGCGGGGAGTCCAAGAGACCCAGTACTTC
>.|TRBJ2-7|TRBV5-1|TRBD2
CASSFGTSGVIYEQYF
TGCGCCAGCAGCTTTGGGACTAGCGGGGTAATCTACGAGCAGTACTTC
>.|TRBJ1-1|TRBV20-1|.
CSAHGTRAFF
TGCAGTGCTCATGGGACAAGGGCTTTCTTT
>.|TRBJ2-3|TRBV5-4|TRBD2
CASSLAMAGGLKNTQYF
TGTGCCAGCAGCTTGGCCATGGCGGGGGGTTTGAAAAATACGCAGTATTTT
>.|TRBJ1-2|TRBV7-9|.
CASSWEGSGGYTF
TGTGCCAGCAGCTGGGAGGGGAGCGGGGGCTACACCTTC
>few|TRBJ2-5|TRBV28|.
CASRGPGTQYF
TGTGCCAGCCGAGGTCCGGGGACCCAGTACTTC
>many|TRBJ2-1|TRBV5-1|TRBD2
CASSTGGAGNHNEQFF
TGCGCCAGCAGCACGGGGGGAGCGGGAAATCACAATGAGCAGTTCTTC
>few|TRBJ1-2|TRBV5-1|.
CASSTRTDGYGYTF
TGCGCCAGCAGCACCCGGACAGACGGCTATGGCTACACCTTC
>.|TRBJ1-2|TRBV24-1|.
CATSDGTPRGYTF
TGTGCCACCAGTGACGGGACACCGCGTGGCTACACCTTC
>few|TRBJ2-5|TRBV7-2|.
CASSSKTLLAETQYF
TGTGCCAGCAGCTCGAAGACTCTTTTGGCAGAGACCCAGTACTTC
>.|TRBJ2-5|TRBV7-8|.
CASSSAGTQGKETQYF
TGTGCCAGCAGCTCGGCCGGGACACAGGGAAAAGAGACCCAGTACTTC
>few|TRBJ1-6|TRBV5-1|.
CASSLGVVTRDHSPLHF
TGCGCCAGCAGCTTAGGAGTGGTGACCAGGGACCATTCACCCCTCCACTTT
>few|TRBJ1-2|TRBV4-2|.
CASWGNYGYTF
TGTGCCAGCTGGGGAAACTATGGCTACACCTTC
>.|TRBJ1-5|TRBV12-3/TRBV12-4|.
CASSPPEGPQHF
TGTGCCAGCAGTCCCCCGGAGGGGCCCCAGCATTTT
>few|TRBJ2-3|TRBV20-1|TRBD2
CSARLIGLAGGPTQYF
TGCAGTGCTAGACTTATCGGACTAGCGGGGGGTCCGACGCAGTATTTT
>.|TRBJ1-5|TRBV6-2/TRBV6-3|.
CASGPLQVYSNQPQHF
TGTGCCAGCGGACCCTTACAGGTTTATAGCAATCAGCCCCAGCATTTT
>few|TRBJ2-5|TRBV6-5|TRBD2
CASSRLAGGGFVTQYF
TGTGCCAGCAGTCGGCTAGCGGGGGGGGGGTTTGTGACCCAGTACTTC
>few|TRBJ2-2|TRBV10-3|.
CAIKGTGGAGELFF
TGTGCCATCAAGGGAACAGGGGGGGCCGGGGAGCTGTTTTTT
>.|TRBJ2-1|TRBV20-1|TRBD2
CSAGGTSGNNEQFF
TGCAGTGCCGGAGGGACTAGCGGCAACAATGAGCAGTTCTTC
>.|TRBJ1-2|TRBV18|TRBD1
CASSPQDRPGYGYTF
TGTGCCAGCTCGCCTCAGGACAGGCCAGGATATGGCTACACCTTC
>.|TRBJ2-3|TRBV7-2|.
CASDRGQADTQYF
TGTGCTAGCGACCGGGGCCAGGCAGATACGCAGTATTTT
>.|TRBJ1-3|TRBV11-2|.
CASSYGVGTRNTIYF
TGTGCCAGCAGCTACGGAGTGGGGACTAGAAACACCATATATTTT
>.|TRBJ1-3|TRBV5-1|.
CASSLAGHSGNTIYF
TGCGCCAGCAGCTTGGCAGGACACTCTGGAAACACCATATATTTT
>.|TRBJ2-2|TRBV2|.
CASSENGDTGELFF
TGTGCCAGCAGTGAAAATGGGGACACCGGGGAGCTGTTTTTT
>.|TRBJ2-7|TRBV6-5|TRBD2
CASSGLGGGPYEQYF
TGTGCCAGCAGTGGACTGGGCGGGGGTCCCTACGAGCAGTACTTC
>few|TRBJ1-6|TRBV15|TRBD1
CATSRDRYNSPLHF
TGTGCCACCAGCCGGGACAGGTATAATTCACCCCTCCACTTT
>.|TRBJ1-5|TRBV18|.
CASSPREGVRGNQPQHF
TGTGCCAGCTCACCGAGGGAGGGCGTGAGGGGCAATCAGCCCCAGCATTTT
>.|TRBJ2-5|TRBV12-5|.
CASGLWRATQYF
TGTGCTAGTGGTTTGTGGCGGGCGACCCAGTACTTC